Here is one TCR beta chain with its context. Its specificity is not known. Germline CDR1 and CDR2: GTSNPN and SVGIG (reference sequence). This CDR3 spans 11 amino acids. Between the trimmed V and J ends, which lost 2 bases and 8 bases, there was a span of 7 bases. The sample originates from a study of blood T cells in healthy people across ages. A J-beta primer mix and a sample-barcoded 5' primer were used in a second PCR of roughly 6 to 11 cycles. A single record per CDR3 protein comes from TCRdb applying MiXCR to the 5' RACE reads. The sample holds 1.8 million or so distinct CDR3 sequences, about 39% seen once. The study's findings and limits: It was not possible, with unsorted PBMCs, to conclusively compare naive and antigen-experienced cells.

The chain has TRBV30 and TRBJ2-1; D gene uncertain. Specimen: blood. This receptor was obtained from a human donor in good health. The CDR3 DNA is TGTGCCTGGAGTAAGGTGGATGAGCAGTTCTTC. As protein: CAWSKVDEQFF. Using reference TRBV30 and TRBJ2-1 for the parts outside the CDR3, the full variable domain is SQTIHQWPATLVQPVGSPLSLECTVEGTSNPNLYWYRQAAGRGLQLLFYSVGIGQISSEVPQNLSASRPQDRQFILSSKKLLLSDSGFYLCAWSKVDEQFFGPGTRLTVL.